This T cell receptor (beta chain) is from a study of monozygotic twins with inflammatory bowel disease. Two nested PCRs, of around 15 and 10 cycles, processed TCRalpha and TCRbeta cDNA. Reprocessing the 5' RACE reads, TCRdb reports a single entry for every CDR3 protein and omits DNA. The sample's table shows about 150,000 distinct CDR3 sequences. The germline V gene has CDR1 DFQATT and CDR2 SNEGSKA (reference sequence). This CDR3 comprises 14 residues. Source material: blood. The V call is TRBV20-1, the J call TRBJ2-1. The receptor was isolated from a human donor with ulcerative colitis or Crohn's disease, or a healthy co-twin of an affected twin (not recorded which). CDR3 amino acids: CSARTGSSYNEQFF.